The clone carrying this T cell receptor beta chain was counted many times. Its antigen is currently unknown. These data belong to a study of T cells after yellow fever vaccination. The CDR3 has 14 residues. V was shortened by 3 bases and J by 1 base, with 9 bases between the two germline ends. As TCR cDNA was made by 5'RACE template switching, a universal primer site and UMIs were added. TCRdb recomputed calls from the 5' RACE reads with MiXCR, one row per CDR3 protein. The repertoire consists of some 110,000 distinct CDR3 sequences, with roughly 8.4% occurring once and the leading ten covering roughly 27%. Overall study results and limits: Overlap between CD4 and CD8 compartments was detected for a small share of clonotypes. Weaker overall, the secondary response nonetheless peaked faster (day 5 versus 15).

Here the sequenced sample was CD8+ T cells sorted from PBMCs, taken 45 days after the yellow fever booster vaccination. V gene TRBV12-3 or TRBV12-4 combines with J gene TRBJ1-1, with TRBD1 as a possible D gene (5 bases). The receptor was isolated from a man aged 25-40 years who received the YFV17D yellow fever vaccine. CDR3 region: CASSFGGGNTEAFF. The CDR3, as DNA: TGTGCCAGCAGTTTCGGGGGTGGGAACACTGAAGCTTTCTTT.